These 13 T cell receptor beta chains were sequenced from one sample in a study of a mutant IDH1 vaccine in newly diagnosed glioma. Time point meaning: baseline, week 1 (first vaccination visit). The treatment is: pre-vaccination baseline after standard-of-care therapy. Data came from immunoSEQ multiplex PCR; TCRdb stores just in-frame clones and leaves some out. Counted here are about 92,000 clones, about four fifths occurring once; the ten biggest clones make up 6% to 8%. The sample consisted of PBMCs, taken from a glioma patient treated with radiotherapy, temozolomide or both. The receptors shown here come from a middle-aged man with glioma.

The rearrangement links TRBV7-2 to TRBJ2-7, with 7 bases that match TRBD1. The length of the CDR3 is 16 residues. J lost 2 bases, V lost 4 bases, and 11 bases had no gene match. Germline values: CDR1 SGHTA, CDR2 FQGNSA. CDR3 bases: TGTGCCAGCAGCTCGCAGACAGGGTTGGGGACCTACGAGCAGTACTTC. Protein: CASSSQTGLGTYEQYF. Using reference TRBV7-2 and TRBJ2-7 for the parts outside the CDR3, the full variable domain is GAGVSQSPSNKVTEKGKDVELRCDPISGHTALYWYRQSLGQGLEFLIYFQGNSAPDKSGLPSDRFSAERTGGSVSTLTIQRTQQEDSAVYLCASSSQTGLGTYEQYFGPGTRLTVT.

V and J are TRBV5-5 and TRBJ1-1; D is undetermined. The germline V gene has CDR1 SGHKS and CDR2 YYEKEE (reference sequence). V was cut by 0 bases and J by 6 bases, with 18 bases left in between. The CDR3 runs 16 residues. CDR3 residues: CASSLAATPQMAEAFF. CDR3 nucleotides: TGTGCCAGCAGCTTGGCCGCGACACCGCAAATGGCTGAAGCTTTCTTT.

The chain has TRBV19 and TRBJ2-1, with 7 positions matching TRBD1. CDR3 length: 13 amino acids. V shed 4 bases and J 10 bases; nucleotides not matched to a gene: 7. Germline-derived CDR1 and CDR2 are LNHDA and SQIVND (reference sequence). This CDR3 reads CASSTTGTEEQFF. The CDR3 nucleotides are TGTGCCAGTAGTACGACCGGGACAGAGGAGCAGTTCTTC.

The chain uses TRBV7-9 and TRBJ1-1; a weak D match, TRBD1 (5 bases). The germline CDR1 and CDR2 sequences are SEHNR and FQNEAQ (reference sequence). Trimming pared 5 bases from V and 1 base from J, leaving 14 bases between. The CDR3 is made up of 15 amino acids. CDR3 amino acids: CASSLPGLRNTEAFF. The CDR3 region has the DNA TGTGCCAGCAGCCTACCGGGACTTCGGAACACTGAAGCTTTCTTT.

This clone was picked up a small number of times. The chain has TRBV9 and TRBJ1-3; D possibly corresponds to TRBD1 (6 bases). Per the germline V gene, CDR1 is SGDLS and CDR2 is YYNGEE. This CDR3 is built from 15 residues. Trimming pared 5 bases from V and 2 bases from J, leaving 14 bases between. The chain's CDR3 is CASSSTGSAGNTIYF. CDR3 DNA: TGTGCCAGCAGTTCCACAGGGTCAGCTGGAAACACCATATATTTT.

The V call is TRBV10-1, the J call TRBJ2-2; D call uncertain. The CDR3 runs 13 residues. V dropped 10 bases and J dropped 1 base, with 10 bases sitting between them. Germline V gene data show CDR1 as WNHNN and CDR2 as SYGVQD (reference sequence). The CDR3 is CATEPENTGELFF. Written as DNA, the CDR3 is TGCGCCACCGAACCGGAGAACACCGGGGAGCTGTTTTTT.

The chain links TRBV10-2 to TRBJ2-3, with unresolved D. V lost 3 bases and J lost 0, with 7 bases in between. Germline CDR1 is WSHSY and CDR2 is SAAADI. This CDR3 region has 14 residues. The CDR3 bases are TGCGCCAGCAGTGACCCCAGCAGCACAGATACGCAGTATTTT. The encoded protein is CASSDPSSTDTQYF.

The CDR3, as DNA: TGTGCCAGCAGCCCGGGACAGGGGCGGGAGTTCTTC. Residues: CASSPGQGREFF. The chain recombines TRBV7-6 with TRBJ2-1, with 10 positions matching TRBD1. V gave up 5 bases and J gave up 14 bases; unmatched junction bases: 6. CDR1 and CDR2 from the germline V gene are SGHVS and FNYEAQ. There are 12 residues in the CDR3.

V gene TRBV4-2 combines with J gene TRBJ2-5; 14 bases are a match to TRBD2. Germline V gene lookup returns CDR1 LGHNA and CDR2 YNFKEQ. There are 17 residues in the CDR3. Germline trimming cut 1 base from V and 3 bases from J; bases unmatched to any gene: 4. CDR3 loop: CASSQGPGLAGEETQYF. CDR3 nucleotides: TGTGCCAGCAGCCAAGGCCCGGGACTAGCGGGAGAAGAGACCCAGTACTTC.

J is TRBJ1-5 and V is TRBV18; the match to TRBD1 covers 7 bases. Germline lookup yields CDR1 KGHSH and CDR2 LQKENI. This CDR3 is 15 amino acids long. Trimming cost V 8 bases and J 6 bases; bases outside gene matches: 13. CDR3 sequence: CASRTGGGLGQPQHF. The DNA for the CDR3 is TGTGCCAGCCGAACAGGAGGGGGCTTAGGTCAGCCCCAGCATTTT.

The V call is TRBV9, the J call TRBJ1-1; 7 bases are a match to TRBD1. The CDR3 covers 17 residues. The germline V gene has CDR1 SGDLS and CDR2 YYNGEE. Losses at the gene ends were 0 bases for V and 0 bases for J; bases not matched to a gene: 8. CDR3 sequence reads: CASSVGSQGTLNTEAFF. CDR3 DNA sequence: TGTGCCAGCAGCGTAGGATCACAGGGGACCTTGAACACTGAAGCTTTCTTT.

The chain carries TRBV10-1 and TRBJ1-5; no clear D. CDR1 WNHNN and CDR2 SYGVQD come from the germline V gene (reference sequence). CDR3 length: 15 amino acids. V lost 2 bases to trimming and J lost 0 bases, with 8 bases between them. The CDR3 region has the DNA TGCGCCAGCAGTGAGATTGTAGGTAGCAATCAGCCCCAGCATTTT. Protein sequence: CASSEIVGSNQPQHF.

The chain joins TRBV11-2 to TRBJ2-3, with 9 bases identical to TRBD2. CDR1 and CDR2 (germline): SGHAT, FQNNGV. After removal of 2 bases from V and 1 base from J, the junction contained 1 base not matched to a gene. The CDR3 totals 15 residues. CDR3 nucleotides: TGTGCCAGCAGCTTATGGACTAGCGGCACAGATACGCAGTATTTT. As protein: CASSLWTSGTDTQYF.